Listed here is a single T cell receptor (beta chain). Per the germline V gene, CDR1 is SGHNT and CDR2 is YYREEE (reference sequence). The V segment lost 0 bases and the J segment 9 bases; nucleotides outside the gene matches: 9. CDR3 size: 16 residues. These data come from a study of blood T cell repertoires in COVID-19. The data were produced by immunoSEQ multiplex PCR, yet TCRdb's version contains in-frame clones alone and is incomplete. The sample yields 44,000 or so clones, approximately 86% seen once. The specimen sequenced was peripheral blood. The V and J genes are TRBV5-4 and TRBJ1-6; 7 nucleotides line up with TRBD1. The clonotype was recovered from a man older than 75 in a cohort sampled during active COVID-19. The CDR3 here is CASSLAAQTGTSPLHF. DNA for the CDR3: TGTGCCAGCAGCTTGGCCGCCCAGACAGGGACTTCACCCCTCCACTTT. The full variable domain, rest sourced from reference TRBV5-4 and TRBJ1-6, is ETGVTQSPTHLIKTRGQQVTLRCSSQSGHNTVSWYQQALGQGPQFIFQYYREEENGRGNFPPRFSGLQFPNYSSELNVNALELDDSALYLCASSLAAQTGTSPLHFGNGTRLTVT.